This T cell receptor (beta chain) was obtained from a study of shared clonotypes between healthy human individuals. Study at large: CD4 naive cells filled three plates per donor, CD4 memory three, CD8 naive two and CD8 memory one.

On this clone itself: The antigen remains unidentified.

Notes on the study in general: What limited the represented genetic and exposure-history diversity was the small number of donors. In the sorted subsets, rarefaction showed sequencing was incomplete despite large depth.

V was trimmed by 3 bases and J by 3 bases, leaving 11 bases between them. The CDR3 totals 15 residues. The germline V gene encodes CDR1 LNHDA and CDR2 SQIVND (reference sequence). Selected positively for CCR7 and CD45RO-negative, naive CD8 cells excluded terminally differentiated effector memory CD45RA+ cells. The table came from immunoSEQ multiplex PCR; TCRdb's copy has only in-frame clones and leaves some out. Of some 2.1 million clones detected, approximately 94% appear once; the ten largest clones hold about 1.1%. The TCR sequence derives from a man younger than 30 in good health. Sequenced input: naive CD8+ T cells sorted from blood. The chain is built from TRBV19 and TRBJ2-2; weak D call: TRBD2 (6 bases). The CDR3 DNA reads TGTGCCAGTAGTATTGGGGGGTTTTACACCGGGGAGCTGTTTTTT. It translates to CASSIGGFYTGELFF.